This TCR beta chain was documented in a study of blood T cell repertoires in COVID-19. About the research overall: The United States, Italy and Spain provided the acute and convalescent COVID-19 samples. Sample material is recorded as cDNA or gDNA derived from T cells, B-cell-depleted T cells, or PBMCs.

Original methodology: Amplifying reference gene primers gave estimates of nucleated cell counts. Method: immunoSEQ multiplex PCR; TCRdb's copy keeps in-frame clones and lacks some. That table is the source of V, J and clone size, and D and trimming were worked out from the DNA. The sample shows 100,000 to 130,000 clones, about three quarters of them seen only once. V was trimmed by 5 bases and J by 2 bases, leaving 19 bases between them. CDR1 is SGHVS, CDR2 FNYEAQ, per germline. This CDR3 has 17 amino acids. Sequenced material: peripheral blood. The TCR sequence derives from a man in his 70s with acute or convalescent COVID-19. The J gene is TRBJ2-1, the V gene TRBV7-6; the D gene is possibly TRBD2 (5 bases). The chain's CDR3 is CASSPSEGGLTYNEQFF. The CDR3 coding sequence is TGTGCCAGCAGCCCCTCAGAGGGTGGGCTGACCTACAATGAGCAGTTCTTC.